This T cell receptor beta chain comes out of a study of blood T cell repertoires in COVID-19. The overall study: Sites across the United States, Italy and Spain contributed samples from acute and convalescent COVID-19.

The V end was cut by 5 bases, the J end by 4 bases, with 14 bases between. From germline, CDR1 is SGHVS and CDR2 FNYEAQ. The CDR3 length is 15 residues. Repertoires were generated with immunoSEQ multiplex PCR, while TCRdb's copy carries only in-frame clones and drops some. The sample records some 370,000 clones, around 92% being singletons. The chain couples TRBV7-6 to TRBJ1-4; D remains ambiguous. The origin of this receptor is a man aged 35 to 55 with acute or convalescent COVID-19. Sequencing was carried out using peripheral blood. This CDR3 reads CASSTGLIYNEKLFF. The CDR3 coding sequence is TGTGCCAGCAGCACTGGACTAATTTATAATGAAAAACTGTTTTTT. Full variable domain (outside the CDR3, taken from reference TRBV7-6 and TRBJ1-4): GAGVSQSPRYKVTKRGQDVALRCDPISGHVSLYWYRQALGQGPEFLTYFNYEAQQDKSGLPNDRFSAERPEGSISTLTIQRTEQRDSAMYRCASSTGLIYNEKLFFGSGTQLSVL.